This TCR beta chain was identified during a study of shared clonotypes between healthy human individuals (dated by TCRdb to the early 2020s). For the study in its entirety: The cohort comprised two women and three men aged 18 to 49 years. For each donor, CD4 naive and CD4 memory were each run on three plates, CD8 naive on two plates, and CD8 memory on one plate. The study deeply sequenced blood TCR repertoires of about 5 healthy adults to estimate repertoire size and the extent of clonotype sharing between individuals. Different laboratories and diverse techniques were used to prepare libraries and sequence TCR repertoires, to increase sequencing depth and limit assay-specific biases. Between about 0.94 and 8.9 billion PBMCs per donor were obtained by leukapheresis. On the study overall, not on this receptor specifically: Pairwise subsampling indicated that sequencing depth was expected to affect the degree of clonotype sharing among donors. Rarefaction of sorted-subset datasets indicated incomplete sequencing despite the large sequencing depth. Sampling was restricted to blood, and TCR repertoires in tissue are likely to differ from TCR repertoires in blood. Compared with non-shared clonotypes, clonotypes shared by all four sorted-subset donors had higher generation probabilities. When a handful of donors were compared, the shared fraction of clonotypes was 5% to 6.5% for naive CD4, roughly 3.3% for naive CD8, about 2.4% for memory CD4, and 0.35% to 0.5% for memory CD8. Naive subsets generally had larger estimated clonotype richness than memory subsets did. The small number of donors limited the genetic and exposure-history diversity represented.

The CDR3 contains 15 residues, cysteine and phenylalanine counted. CDR3 DNA only is kept here, 45 bases in frame from base 1. Sequences SGHNT (CDR1) and YYREEE (CDR2) are obtained from the germline V gene (reference sequence). Trimming takes 1 base off V and 9 bases off J; junction bases not matched to a gene: 7. Note on this clone: Its antigen is not yet known. The input lacks base qualities; no much larger clone sits a single base away.

The donors were healthy, HIV-negative adults with no recently reported acute infections or vaccinations. Every donor was a Caucasian adult living in Nashville, Tennessee, USA. CD4+ T cells were enriched through magnetic negative selection, after which naive cells were positively selected on CD45RA and the remaining negative fraction served as the memory subset. Blood was obtained by leukapheresis, after which PBMCs were separated by Ficoll-Histopaque density gradient centrifugation and cryopreserved in liquid nitrogen vapor phase. Analytical flow cytometry was used to check the purity and quantity of every magnetically sorted T cell population. From each sorted fraction, genomic DNA was isolated and quantified by UV absorbance on a Nanodrop 2000c. Using the deep immunoSEQ assay, multiplex PCR amplified TCR CDR3 regions from genomic DNA. Extracted genomic DNA from each cell subset was distributed evenly across all wells of several immunoSEQ 96-well plates, and each plate was treated as a replicate. Each replicate PCR for sorted subsets received roughly 0.2 ug genomic DNA, equal to about 29,000 T cell genomes. The purified libraries were quantified using a Qubit 3.0 fluorometer, sized with a Bioanalyzer 2100, and then quantified again using the KAPA Library Quantification kit. Each immunoSEQ 96-well plate was sequenced on its own single-read 150-cycle Illumina NextSeq 550 flow cell. The authors' pipeline ran thus. Because the immunoSEQ output included only junctional sequences and no quality scores, the filtering could not be the same as the filtering used for full-length reads. Sequences were annotated with PyIR, a Python wrapper for IgBLAST v1.9, using IMGT germline references to assign V/J genes and CDR3. Any read was removed if the V/J assignment was weak (E-value above 1e-6), the CDR3 was missing, or the read contained stop codons, out-of-frame junctions, or ambiguous translated residues. A V3J clonotype was defined by an identical inferred V gene, J gene, and CDR3 amino acid sequence. Percentage overlap between repertoires was computed as shared unique clonotypes divided by the size of the smaller repertoire. Richness of each repertoire was evaluated using RTK rarefaction, the Chao1 estimator, and Recon v2.1 estimates of unobserved clonotypes. Generation probabilities for all TCRbeta clonotypes obtained by the gDNA method from four donors were computed using OLGA. Sourced from immuneACCESS, this table was stored by TCRdb with only in-frame sequences that have V and J called. A share of the clones is absent; for the studies checked, an unresolved V gene accounts for under half, and the remainder has no known explanation. The V and J calls and clone size come from that table; D and trimming were worked out from the DNA. Present in this sample are around 980,000 clones, 75% to 80% of which were seen just once. 0.5% to 0.65% of the sample goes to the ten largest clones.

The chain uses TRBV5-4 and TRBJ1-1; TRBD1 lines up with 12 middle nucleotides. The TCR originated in a man younger than 35 in good health. Some clones in this sample may be carry-over from other donors' samples. Sequenced material: memory CD4+ T cells from PBMCs. The sample's cell subset or site label is to be understood as: CD45RA-negative fraction. The nucleotide sequence reads TGTGCCAGCAGCTTGAGATGGGACAGGGGGCCTAAAGCTTTCTTT. This encodes CASSLRWDRGPKAFF.